One and the same sample provided the 21 T cell receptor beta chains below, sequenced in a study of early T cells in non-severe SARS-CoV-2 infection. TCRdb called the 5' RACE reads again in MiXCR, with one record for every CDR3 protein. The table has roughly 69,000 distinct CDR3 sequences, roughly a tenth seen once; the top ten hold 5.9%. The material sequenced was whole blood. The receptors derive from an adult who was a healthcare worker with PCR-confirmed SARS-CoV-2 infection or an uninfected control (not recorded which).

The chain carries TRBV6-1 and TRBJ1-5; 7 positions agree with TRBD1. Germline CDR1 MNHNS, CDR2 SASEGT. This CDR3 spans 13 amino acids. Losses at the gene ends were 4 bases for V and 6 bases for J; bases not matched to a gene: 3. CDR3 DNA: TGTGCCAGCAGTGGACAGGGAAGTCAGCCCCAGCATTTT. It encodes CASSGQGSQPQHF.

This chain links TRBV28 with TRBJ2-3; 11 bases match TRBD2. The CDR3 extends over 16 amino acids. Germline CDR1 MDHEN, CDR2 SYDVKM. Trimming took 3 bases from V and 5 from J; bases not matched to a gene: 7. The CDR3 DNA reads TGTGCCAGCAGTTTGTTAGCGGGGGGGCGGGAAGATACGCAGTATTTT. Encoded protein: CASSLLAGGREDTQYF.

This clonotype was counted many times. This sequence joins TRBV19 and TRBJ2-7, with TRBD1 identical over 9 bases. CDR3 length: 15 residues. Germline assignment: CDR1 LNHDA and CDR2 SQIVND (reference sequence). The V and J ends lost 11 bases and 4 bases, in that order; junction bases with no gene match: 15. DNA for the CDR3: TGTGCCCCGCCCCGCCGGGGACAGGGACCATACGAGCAGTACTTC. Translating it yields CAPPRRGQGPYEQYF.

This clonotype was seen many times. This chain joins TRBV4-3 and TRBJ2-4; 7 bases agree with TRBD2. Germline V gene sequence: CDR1 LGHNA, CDR2 YSLEER. The ends lost 0 bases at V and 15 bases at J; junction bases unmatched: 14. This CDR3 spans 15 amino acids. The CDR3 region has the DNA TGCGCCAGCAGCCAAGACGGTGTGGCGGGAGAAGTGCTGTACTTC. Encoded protein: CASSQDGVAGEVLYF.

This clonotype was seen at least ten times. The DNA for the CDR3 is TGTGCCAGCAGTTTCTACCTCTCGGAAAGTCCAGGGACTCCCAGCTCCTACGAGCAGTACTTC. Protein: CASSFYLSESPGTPSSYEQYF. The V call is TRBV7-2, the J call TRBJ2-7; D might be TRBD2 (6 bases). The germline V gene has CDR1 SGHTA and CDR2 FQGNSA. The CDR3 consists of 21 residues. Between the trimmed V and J ends, which lost 6 bases and 0 bases, there was a span of 33 bases. Together with reference TRBV7-2 and TRBJ2-7, the CDR3 gives the full variable domain: GAGVSQSPSNKVTEKGKDVELRCDPISGHTALYWYRQSLGQGLEFLIYFQGNSAPDKSGLPSDRFSAERTGGSVSTLTIQRTQQEDSAVYLCASSFYLSESPGTPSSYEQYFGPGTRLTVT.

This clonotype showed up many times. The chain has TRBV20-1 and TRBJ1-1; no reliable D call. This CDR3 has 15 residues. In germline, CDR1 is DFQATT, CDR2 SNEGSKA (reference sequence). Trimming shortened V by 3 bases and J by 4 bases, and 18 bases separated the two germline ends. The CDR3 nucleotides read TGCAGTGCTAGGGGCGTGAGGGAAATCGGCACTGAAGCTTTCTTT. It yields the protein CSARGVREIGTEAFF.

This clonotype was seen more than once but under ten times. This chain links TRBV4-2 with TRBJ2-1; 7 nucleotides match TRBD2. The CDR3 contains 16 residues. Unmatched junction bases numbered 12, after V lost 3 bases and J lost 7 bases. Germline CDR1 is LGHNA and CDR2 is YNFKEQ. CDR3 loop: CASSQPSTGGGNEQFF. The CDR3 DNA is TGTGCCAGCAGCCAGCCCTCGACGGGGGGAGGGAATGAGCAGTTCTTC.

This chain joins TRBV27 and TRBJ2-2; D is undetermined. This CDR3 has 14 amino acids. Trimming left V 6 bases short and J 8 bases short, with 16 bases between. The germline CDR1 and CDR2 sequences are MNHEY and SMNVEV (reference sequence). In nucleotides, the CDR3 is TGTGCCAGCAGCCCACTTACGCCCGCAGGGGAGCTGTTTTTT. Residues: CASSPLTPAGELFF.

In its sample, this clonotype was seen many times. The V gene is TRBV5-6, the J gene TRBJ2-5; D is uncertain. There are 11 residues in the CDR3. V gave up 4 bases and J gave up 5 bases, with 6 bases separating them. Germline CDR1 reads SGHDT; CDR2 reads YYEEEE. The CDR3 here is CASSLKETQYF. DNA for the CDR3: TGTGCCAGCAGCCTCAAGGAGACCCAGTACTTC.

The chain carries TRBV9 and TRBJ1-1, with 7 bases that match TRBD1. The CDR3 runs to 13 residues. V lost 3 bases and J lost 8; bases outside the gene matches: 7. Germline V lookup: CDR1 SGDLS, CDR2 YYNGEE. CDR3 nucleotides: TGTGCCAGCAGCGCCGGGACAGTGGGGGAAGCTTTCTTT. It yields the protein CASSAGTVGEAFF.

This clonotype occurred a few times. The chain links TRBV29-1 to TRBJ2-7, with 11 bases matching TRBD2. The CDR3 has 14 amino acids. V was pared by 7 bases and J by 5 bases, with 10 bases of the junction left unmatched. Germline V lookup: CDR1 SQVTM, CDR2 ANQGSEA. This CDR3 reads CSASPSGRKDEQYF. The CDR3 DNA sequence: TGCAGCGCCTCACCTAGCGGGAGGAAGGACGAGCAGTACTTC.

This clonotype has at least ten counts. This sequence joins TRBV18 and TRBJ1-5, with D possibly TRBD1 on 6 matching bases. Germline values: CDR1 KGHSH, CDR2 LQKENI. There are 16 residues in the CDR3. V lost 2 bases and J 3 bases, leaving 14 bases between the germline ends. The CDR3 here is CASSPWEGGLNQPQHF. The CDR3 DNA follows: TGTGCCAGCTCACCATGGGAGGGGGGCCTCAATCAGCCCCAGCATTTT.

This clonotype appeared many times. This rearrangement joins TRBV30 to TRBJ1-1, with TRBD1 identical over 7 bases. The CDR3 totals 15 residues. V lost 5 bases to trimming and J lost 0 bases; unmatched junction nucleotides: 9. Germline loops: CDR1 GTSNPN, CDR2 SVGIG (reference sequence). CDR3 region: CAWAEPTGMNTEAFF. The CDR3 nucleotides read TGTGCCTGGGCTGAACCGACAGGGATGAACACTGAAGCTTTCTTT.

This clonotype has only a few counts. This sequence joins TRBV5-4 and TRBJ1-6; 9 nucleotides agree with TRBD1. Germline-derived CDR1 and CDR2 are SGHNT and YYREEE (reference sequence). V shed 0 bases, J shed 11 bases, and the junction held 3 bases outside the gene matches. The CDR3 contains 14 residues. As DNA, the CDR3 is TGTGCCAGCAGCTTGGGGAGACAGGGGGCACCCCTCCACTTT. Translating gives CASSLGRQGAPLHF. Combining the CDR3 with reference TRBV5-4 and TRBJ1-6 gives the whole variable domain ETGVTQSPTHLIKTRGQQVTLRCSSQSGHNTVSWYQQALGQGPQFIFQYYREEENGRGNFPPRFSGLQFPNYSSELNVNALELDDSALYLCASSLGRQGAPLHFGNGTRLTVT.

This clonotype has a handful of counts. V is TRBV10-3 and J is TRBJ2-5; 9 positions match TRBD2. V trimming: 2 bases; J trimming: 4 bases; junction bases outside the gene matches: 14. This CDR3 is built from 18 residues. Germline assignment: CDR1 ENHRY and CDR2 SYGVKD. CDR3 sequence reads: CAISERLAGTPNLETQYF. For the CDR3, the DNA is TGTGCCATCAGTGAGCGGCTAGCGGGGACCCCGAACCTAGAGACCCAGTACTTC.

This clonotype was observed a few times. The J gene is TRBJ2-2, the V gene TRBV7-8; D possibly corresponds to TRBD2 (6 bases). CDR1 is SGHVS and CDR2 is FQNEAQ in the germline V gene. V shed 1 base and J shed 4 bases, with 13 bases lying between them. CDR3 length: 16 amino acids. This CDR3 reads CASSLVPGVSTGELFF. The CDR3 region has the DNA TGTGCCAGCAGCTTAGTTCCGGGAGTGAGCACCGGGGAGCTGTTTTTT.

The table lists this clonotype with many counts. The chain recombines TRBV21-1 with TRBJ1-5; the DNA was not used to check the table's D call, TRBD1. TRBV21-1 corresponds to a pseudogene. This CDR3 has 15 residues. The CDR3 nucleotides are TGTGCCAGCAGCTCCCGAACCTATAGCAATCAGCCCCAGCATTTT. Protein: CASSSRTYSNQPQHF.

This rearrangement joins TRBV29-1 to TRBJ1-1; D gene ambiguous. V lost 2 bases, J lost 1 base, and 2 bases lay in between. The CDR3 sequence is 11 residues long. Germline values: CDR1 SQVTM, CDR2 ANQGSEA. The CDR3 DNA is TGCAGCGTTGAAAGGAACACTGAAGCTTTCTTT. Protein sequence: CSVERNTEAFF.

This clonotype was observed a few times. The chain recombines TRBV7-2 with TRBJ2-7; TRBD1 agrees at 7 bases. Germline-derived CDR1 and CDR2 are SGHTA and FQGNSA. The CDR3 is made up of 14 amino acids. The J segment lost 3 bases and the V segment lost 5 bases, leaving 7 bases of the junction unmatched. The CDR3 here is CASSRTDRVYEQYF. CDR3 in DNA: TGTGCCAGCAGCCGTACCGACAGGGTCTACGAGCAGTACTTC.

This clonotype was picked up many times. CDR3 protein: CASSPQGLSYEQYF. In DNA, the CDR3 is TGTGCCAGCAGTCCACAGGGACTTTCCTACGAGCAGTACTTC. The rearrangement joins TRBV27 to TRBJ2-7; D may correspond to TRBD1 or TRBD2 (6 bases each). CDR1 and CDR2 from the germline V gene are MNHEY and SMNVEV (reference sequence). The CDR3 runs to 14 residues. V was trimmed by 5 bases and J by 1 base, leaving 12 bases between them.

This clonotype occurred a few times. The V call is TRBV14, the J call TRBJ1-1; no reliable D call. The CDR3 is 16 amino acids. The germline gives CDR1 SGHDN, CDR2 FVKESK. Deletions cut 5 bases from V and 2 bases from J, with 18 bases between. The CDR3 loop is CASSAPPGATNTEAFF. In DNA form, the CDR3 reads TGTGCCAGCAGCGCCCCCCCGGGTGCCACAAACACTGAAGCTTTCTTT.